This T cell receptor (beta chain) was captured by sequencing in a study of OX40 agonist ivuxolimab in advanced cancers. Clones were sequenced by immunoSEQ multiplex PCR, and TCRdb holds only the in-frame ones, with some missing. The sample yields 95,000 to 100,000 clones, about 79% seen once. Trimming took off 2 bases at V and 2 bases at J, with 13 bases between the two ends. The CDR3 consists of 15 residues. Germline CDR1 MNHEY, CDR2 SMNVEV (reference sequence). The TCR sequence derives from an adult with an advanced solid tumor such as melanoma, head and neck, liver or kidney cancer. The rearrangement uses TRBV27 and TRBJ2-7; a weak D match, TRBD1 (6 bases). The source material was CD4+ or CD8+ T cells sorted from blood, sampled in a trial of the OX40 agonist ivuxolimab. CDR3 DNA: TGTGCCAGCAGTTTAAGGCCCAGGGGACCCTACGAGCAGTACTTC. This codes for CASSLRPRGPYEQYF.